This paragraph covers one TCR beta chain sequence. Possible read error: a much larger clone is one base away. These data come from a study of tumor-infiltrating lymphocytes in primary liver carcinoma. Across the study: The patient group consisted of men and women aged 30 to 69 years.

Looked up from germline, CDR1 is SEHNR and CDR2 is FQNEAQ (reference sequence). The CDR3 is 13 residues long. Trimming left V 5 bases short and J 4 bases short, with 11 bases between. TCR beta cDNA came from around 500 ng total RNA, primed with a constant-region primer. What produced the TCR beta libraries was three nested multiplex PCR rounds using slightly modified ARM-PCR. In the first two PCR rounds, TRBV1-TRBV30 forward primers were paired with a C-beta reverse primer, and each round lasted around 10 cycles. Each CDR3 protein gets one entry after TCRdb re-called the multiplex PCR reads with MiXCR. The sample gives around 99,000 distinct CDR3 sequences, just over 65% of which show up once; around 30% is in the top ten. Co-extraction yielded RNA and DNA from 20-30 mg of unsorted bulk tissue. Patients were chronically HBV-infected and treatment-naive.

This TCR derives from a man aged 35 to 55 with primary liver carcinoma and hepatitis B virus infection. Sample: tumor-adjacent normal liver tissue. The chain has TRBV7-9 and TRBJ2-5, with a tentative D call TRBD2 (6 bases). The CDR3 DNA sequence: TGTGCCAGCAGCCCACGGGGGTCAGAGACCCAGTACTTC. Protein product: CASSPRGSETQYF.